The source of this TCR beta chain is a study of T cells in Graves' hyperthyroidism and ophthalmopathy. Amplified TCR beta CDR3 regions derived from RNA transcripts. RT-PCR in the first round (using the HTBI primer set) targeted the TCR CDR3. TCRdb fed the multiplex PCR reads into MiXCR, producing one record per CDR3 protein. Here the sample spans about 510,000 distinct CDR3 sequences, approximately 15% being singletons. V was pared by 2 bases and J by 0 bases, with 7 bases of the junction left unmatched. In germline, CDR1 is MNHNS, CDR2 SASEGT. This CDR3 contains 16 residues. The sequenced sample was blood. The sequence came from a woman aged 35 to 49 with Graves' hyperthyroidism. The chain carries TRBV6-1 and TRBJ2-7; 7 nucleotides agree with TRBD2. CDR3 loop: CASSEREAVGSYEQYF. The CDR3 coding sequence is TGTGCCAGCAGTGAACGGGAGGCGGTTGGCTCCTACGAGCAGTACTTC.